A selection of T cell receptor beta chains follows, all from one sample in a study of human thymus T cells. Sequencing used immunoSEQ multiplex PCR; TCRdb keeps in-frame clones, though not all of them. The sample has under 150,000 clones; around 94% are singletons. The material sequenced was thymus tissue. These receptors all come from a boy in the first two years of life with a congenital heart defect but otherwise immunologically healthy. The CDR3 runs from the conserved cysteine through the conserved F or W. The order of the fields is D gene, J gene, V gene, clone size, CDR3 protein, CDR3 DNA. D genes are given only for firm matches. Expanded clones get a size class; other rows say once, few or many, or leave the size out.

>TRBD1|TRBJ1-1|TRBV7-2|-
CASRGDRNTEAFF
TGTGCCAGCAGAGGGGACAGGAACACTGAAGCTTTCTTT
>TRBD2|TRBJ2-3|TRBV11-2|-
CASSMGLAGAFTDTQYF
TGTGCCAGCAGCATGGGACTAGCGGGGGCCTTCACAGATACGCAGTATTTT
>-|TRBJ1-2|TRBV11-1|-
CASSVMGGVGYTF
TGTGCCAGCAGCGTAATGGGAGGGGTCGGCTACACCTTC
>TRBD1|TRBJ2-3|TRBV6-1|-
CASRGQGSTDTQYF
TGTGCCAGCAGGGGACAGGGTAGCACAGATACGCAGTATTTT
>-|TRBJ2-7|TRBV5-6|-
CASSPRPRDEQYF
TGTGCCAGCAGCCCGAGGCCCCGGGACGAGCAGTACTTC
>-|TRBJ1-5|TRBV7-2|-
CASSLDSNQPQHF
TGTGCCAGCAGCTTGGATAGCAATCAGCCCCAGCATTTT
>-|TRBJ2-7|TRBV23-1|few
CASTPTSEQGLANFYEQYF
TGCGCCAGCACCCCGACTTCAGAGCAGGGGCTAGCAAATTTCTACGAGCAGTACTTC
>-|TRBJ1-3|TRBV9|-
CASSPSTGDSGNTIYF
TGTGCCAGCAGCCCGTCGACGGGAGACTCTGGAAACACCATATATTTT
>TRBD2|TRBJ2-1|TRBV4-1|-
CASSSRTSGGFSYNEQFF
TGCGCCAGCAGCTCACGGACTAGCGGGGGGTTCTCCTACAATGAGCAGTTCTTC
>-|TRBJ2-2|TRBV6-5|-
CASSYSAGELFF
TGTGCCAGCAGTTACTCGGCCGGGGAGCTGTTTTTT
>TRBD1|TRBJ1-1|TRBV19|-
CASSIAGDSLNTEAFF
TGTGCCAGTAGTATCGCAGGGGACAGTTTGAACACTGAAGCTTTCTTT
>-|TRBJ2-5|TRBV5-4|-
CASSAAKKEPQYF
TGTGCCAGCAGCGCCGCCAAGAAAGAGCCCCAGTACTTC
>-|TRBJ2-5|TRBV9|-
CASSVEAFQETQYF
TGTGCCAGCAGCGTAGAAGCCTTCCAAGAGACCCAGTACTTC
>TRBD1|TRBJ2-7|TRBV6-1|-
CASSERQGAHEQYF
TGTGCCAGCAGTGAACGACAGGGGGCCCACGAGCAGTACTTC
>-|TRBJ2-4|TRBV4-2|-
CASSQGTSDPIQYF
TGTGCCAGCAGCCAGGGGACCTCTGATCCCATTCAGTACTTC
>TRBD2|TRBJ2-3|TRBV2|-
CASSEGRGGTDTQYF
TGTGCCAGCAGTGAAGGTCGGGGGGGGACAGATACGCAGTATTTT